What follows are 14 T cell receptor beta chains derived from one specimen sequenced in a study of T-cell reconstitution after alpha-beta-depleted transplantation in children. Molecular barcoding with unique molecular identifiers was used for the TCRbeta library. Each CDR3 protein is one row after TCRdb ran MiXCR on the PCR reads. Of about 900,000 distinct CDR3 sequences listed, under 30% are singletons. The source material was PBMCs, mostly from graft donor cells, sampled 360 days after TCRalphabeta/CD19-depleted stem cell transplant. The receptors shown here come from a boy under three years old who had a stem cell transplant for SCID, so the T cells may come from the graft donor.

The chain has TRBV12-3 or TRBV12-4 and TRBJ2-1, with D possibly being TRBD1 or TRBD2 (7 bases each). Trimming removed 5 bases from V and 3 bases from J, with 17 bases in between. This CDR3 spans 16 amino acids. The CDR3 nucleotides are TGTGCCAGCAGTGGTCCGGGGGGACAGTACTACAATGAGCAGTTCTTC. Its protein product is CASSGPGGQYYNEQFF.

This clonotype was observed a handful of times. The rearrangement uses TRBV3-1 and TRBJ1-5; D perhaps matches TRBD1 (5 bases). The germline CDR1 and CDR2 sequences are LGHDT and YNNKEL (reference sequence). V lost 1 base, J lost 3 bases, and 13 bases lay in between. The CDR3 is made up of 16 amino acids. CDR3 DNA sequence: TGTGCCAGCAGCCAAGGGGGCACAGCTTCCAATCAGCCCCAGCATTTT. It is translated as CASSQGGTASNQPQHF.

This clonotype occurred a few times. The rearrangement uses TRBV5-1 and TRBJ1-4; D uncertain. Germline V CDR1 and CDR2: SGHRS, YFSETQ. Trimming pared 0 bases from V and 3 bases from J, leaving 9 bases between. This CDR3 spans 15 amino acids. As DNA, the CDR3 is TGCGCCAGCAGCTTGGAGGGCGCGGCTAATGAAAAACTGTTTTTT. Translating gives CASSLEGAANEKLFF.

This clonotype was picked up one time. The chain has TRBV7-3 and TRBJ2-5; D call uncertain. CDR1 is SGHTA and CDR2 is FQGTGA in the germline V gene. This CDR3 region has 16 residues. The V and J ends lost 5 bases and 1 base respectively, with 17 bases between them. CDR3 coding DNA: TGTGCCAGCAGCCCCCAGGCAAGGTCTCTCCAAGAGACCCAGTACTTC. Translation: CASSPQARSLQETQYF.

The chain combines TRBV7-3 with TRBJ2-1; 8 nucleotides line up with TRBD2. V shed 2 bases, J shed 5 bases, and the junction held 8 bases outside the gene matches. The germline V gene has CDR1 SGHTA and CDR2 FQGTGA. The CDR3 covers 16 residues. CDR3 sequence reads: CASSLGGAGAHNEQFF. Written as DNA, the CDR3 is TGTGCCAGCAGCTTAGGTGGAGCGGGGGCCCACAATGAGCAGTTCTTC.

This clonotype occurred a few times. CDR3 DNA sequence: TGCAGTGCTAGCCGGACTAGCGGAGGAGACGAGCAGTACTTC. Protein sequence: CSASRTSGGDEQYF. V usage is TRBV20-1 and J usage is TRBJ2-7; 10 bases fit TRBD2. Trimming took 3 bases from V and 5 from J; bases not matched to a gene: 7. CDR1 is DFQATT, CDR2 SNEGSKA, per germline (reference sequence). The CDR3 spans 14 residues.

This clonotype was counted only a few times. The J gene is TRBJ1-2, the V gene TRBV5-1, with D unclear. The CDR3 runs to 15 residues. The V end was cut by 5 bases, the J end by 6 bases, with 20 bases between. The germline V gene encodes CDR1 SGHRS and CDR2 YFSETQ. The CDR3: CASSLWRAWRDGYTF. The CDR3, as DNA: TGCGCCAGCAGTCTTTGGAGGGCTTGGAGGGATGGCTACACCTTC.

The V and J genes are TRBV11-2 and TRBJ2-4; unclear D gene. This CDR3 is built from 15 residues. Trimming took 3 bases from V and 2 from J, leaving 11 bases between them. The V gene's germline CDR1 is SGHAT and CDR2 FQNNGV. The CDR3 DNA reads TGTGCCAGCAGCTTCCCCGCAGGTTCCAAAAACATTCAGTACTTC. Protein sequence: CASSFPAGSKNIQYF.

The chain couples TRBV25-1 to TRBJ1-5, with D possibly TRBD1 on 6 matching bases. The length of the CDR3 is 16 residues. Per germline, CDR1 MGHDK and CDR2 SYGVNS. V dropped 5 bases and J dropped 6 bases, with 20 bases sitting between them. CDR3 residues: CASSPGAGGAAQPQHF. The CDR3 DNA follows: TGTGCCAGCAGTCCAGGGGCGGGGGGCGCAGCTCAGCCCCAGCATTTT.

The V and J genes are TRBV5-5 and TRBJ2-7, with 7 positions matching TRBD1. The CDR3 covers 16 residues. Trimming at V came to 4 bases and at J to 1 base, leaving 11 bases not matched to a gene. CDR1 and CDR2 (germline): SGHKS, YYEKEE (reference sequence). In DNA, the CDR3 is TGTGCCAGCAGCCTCGGGACAGCCCCTATATCCTACGAGCAGTACTTC. Its translation: CASSLGTAPISYEQYF.

The chain employs TRBV5-1 and TRBJ2-1, with D maybe TRBD1 (5 bases). CDR3 length equals 14 residues. The V gene's germline CDR1 is SGHRS and CDR2 YFSETQ. The germline V and J ends were trimmed by 0 bases and 10 bases, with 14 bases remaining between them. The CDR3 nucleotides are TGCGCCAGCAGCTTGGCAGGGAATCAAGGCGAGCAGTTCTTC. It encodes CASSLAGNQGEQFF.

This clonotype was found a few times. The rearrangement joins TRBV12-3 or TRBV12-4 to TRBJ1-2; possibly TRBD1 for D (6 bases). V was shortened by 3 bases and J by 4 bases, with 18 bases between the two germline ends. This CDR3 comprises 16 residues. CDR3: CASSFNQGKGLYGYTF. The DNA for the CDR3 is TGTGCCAGCAGTTTTAATCAGGGGAAAGGGCTCTATGGCTACACCTTC.

This chain joins TRBV15 and TRBJ2-3; D unclear. Trimming cost V 1 base and J 4 bases, with 21 bases left between them. The CDR3 spans 18 residues. The germline V gene encodes CDR1 LNHNV and CDR2 YYDKDF (reference sequence). In DNA, the CDR3 is TGTGCCACCAGCAGAGCAGGTATGGCGCTAGGCCCAGCAGATACGCAGTATTTT. Translated: CATSRAGMALGPADTQYF. The complete variable domain, with remaining parts taken from reference TRBV15 and TRBJ2-3, reads DAMVIQNPRYQVTQFGKPVTLSCSQTLNHNVMYWYQQKSSQAPKLLFHYYDKDFNNEADTPDNFQSRRPNTSFCFLDIRSPGLGDTAMYLCATSRAGMALGPADTQYFGPGTRLTVL.

This clonotype was counted only a few times. The chain is built from TRBV5-1 and TRBJ2-6; D is unclear. V lost 6 bases and J 1 base, leaving 11 bases between the germline ends. The CDR3 has 15 residues. Germline-derived CDR1 and CDR2 are SGHRS and YFSETQ. The CDR3 nucleotides read TGCGCCAGCACCCCTTCTCCGTCTGGGGCCAACGTCCTGACTTTC. This gives the protein CASTPSPSGANVLTF.